These 16 T cell receptor beta chains were sequenced from one sample in a study of blood T cell repertoires in COVID-19. Only in-frame clones appear in the TCRdb table, and some are missing; sequencing was by immunoSEQ multiplex PCR. This sample has 68,000 or so clones, with 80% to 90% found just once. Sequenced: peripheral blood. Source of these receptors: a man in his forties or fifties with acute or convalescent COVID-19.

The chain has TRBV12-3 or TRBV12-4 and TRBJ2-2, with D tentatively TRBD2 (5 bases). V lost 4 bases to trimming and J lost 7 bases, with 10 bases between them. The CDR3 is made up of 13 amino acids. The CDR3 DNA reads as TGTGCCAGCAGTTCCCAGGACTTCGGGGAGCTGTTTTTT. This translates into CASSSQDFGELFF.

The chain has TRBV2 and TRBJ2-3; the D gene is possibly TRBD1 (6 bases). V gave up 6 bases and J gave up 2 bases, with 15 bases separating them. The CDR3 length is 15 residues. Germline V gives CDR1 SNHLY, CDR2 FYNNEI. CDR3 in DNA: TGTGCCAGCAGGACCGGGACAACAAACACAGATACGCAGTATTTT. It translates to CASRTGTTNTDTQYF.

The rearrangement links TRBV6-5 to TRBJ2-3; tentatively, D is TRBD2 (6 bases). Trimming shortened V by 8 bases and J by 3 bases, and 15 bases separated the two germline ends. The CDR3 covers 14 residues. Germline V gene lookup returns CDR1 MNHEY and CDR2 SVGAGI. Written as DNA, the CDR3 is TGTGCCAGCCAGAAGCGGGTAGGAACAGATACGCAGTATTTT. Translation: CASQKRVGTDTQYF.

This clone was detected only once. This rearrangement joins TRBV25-1 to TRBJ2-6; D is unclear. This CDR3 spans 14 amino acids. Trimming pared 4 bases from V and 0 bases from J, leaving 4 bases between. CDR1 is MGHDK and CDR2 is SYGVNS in the germline V gene. CDR3 nucleotides: TGTGCCAGCAGTGCAAACTCTGGGGCCAACGTCCTGACTTTC. It specifies CASSANSGANVLTF.

The chain employs TRBV24-1 and TRBJ2-1; TRBD2 agrees at 10 bases. Germline V gives CDR1 KGHDR, CDR2 SFDVKD. V shed 2 bases, J shed 8 bases, and the junction held 2 bases outside the gene matches. This CDR3 has 14 amino acids. The CDR3 nucleotides read TGTGCCACCAGTGATTATGGACTAGCGGATGAGCAGTTCTTC. It yields the protein CATSDYGLADEQFF.

J is TRBJ1-3 and V is TRBV18, with D perhaps matching TRBD1 (5 bases). Germline CDR1 is KGHSH and CDR2 is LQKENI. V was pared by 6 bases and J by 12 bases, with 18 bases between. This CDR3 region has 13 residues. DNA of the CDR3: TGTGCCAGCTCGCCTAGGGGCCGGAACCACATATATTTT. Its translation: CASSPRGRNHIYF.

This clone was recorded once. This chain connects TRBV6-2 or TRBV6-3 to TRBJ2-7; the match to TRBD2 covers 9 bases. Looked up from germline, CDR1 is MNHEY and CDR2 is SVGEGT. The CDR3 contains 18 residues. The ends lost 6 bases at V and 3 bases at J; junction bases unmatched: 18. CDR3 coding DNA: TGTGCCAGCAGCCACGGTTGGGGAAGCGGGAGGCTTCTCTACGAGCAGTACTTC. Protein product: CASSHGWGSGRLLYEQYF.

V usage is TRBV7-6 and J usage is TRBJ1-3, with 7 bases matching TRBD1. After removal of 5 bases from V and 3 bases from J, the junction contained 10 bases not matched to a gene. This CDR3 is 16 amino acids long. Germline lookup yields CDR1 SGHVS and CDR2 FNYEAQ. This chain's CDR3 is CASSQLPGQLGNTIYF. CDR3 DNA sequence: TGTGCCAGCAGCCAACTCCCGGGACAGCTTGGAAACACCATATATTTT.

This rearrangement joins TRBV6-4 to TRBJ2-1; the match to TRBD2 covers 7 bases. J gave up 4 bases and V 6 bases, and 9 bases lay outside the gene matches. CDR3 length: 15 residues. From germline, CDR1 is MRHNA and CDR2 SNTAGT. The CDR3 coding sequence is TGTGCCAGCAGGGCAGTAGCGGGTGGGTACAATGAGCAGTTCTTC. Translated: CASRAVAGGYNEQFF.

V gene TRBV6-1 combines with J gene TRBJ2-7; 10 bases are a match to TRBD1. The CDR3 runs 14 residues. The germline V gene encodes CDR1 MNHNS and CDR2 SASEGT. The J segment lost 5 bases and the V segment lost 2 bases, leaving 3 bases of the junction unmatched. CDR3 DNA sequence: TGTGCCAGCAGTGAATTGACAGGGGGCGACGAGCAGTACGTC. Translation gives CASSELTGGDEQYV.

V and J are TRBV3-1 (or the pseudogene TRBV3-2) and TRBJ1-2; D unresolved. The germline gives CDR1 LGHDT, CDR2 YNNKEL (reference sequence). Trimming cost V 3 bases and J 6 bases, with 14 bases left between them. This CDR3 is 14 amino acids long. The CDR3 DNA reads as TGTGCCAGCAGCCATCTAAGTAATCCTAATGGCTACACCTTC. Protein: CASSHLSNPNGYTF.

The rearrangement links TRBV19 to TRBJ2-3, with TRBD2 matching over 13 bases. The CDR3 is 16 residues long. Germline CDR1 reads LNHDA; CDR2 reads SQIVND (reference sequence). The junction had 9 bases not matched to a gene; V was cut back by 5 bases and J by 7 bases. CDR3 nucleotides: TGTGCCAGTAGTCTTCAACTAGCGGGAGGGCGGAATACGCAGTATTTT. This sequence encodes CASSLQLAGGRNTQYF.

The chain has TRBV4-1 and TRBJ2-2; D is ambiguous. Germline lookup yields CDR1 MGHRA and CDR2 YSYEKL. The CDR3 spans 15 residues. V was clipped by 4 bases and J by 6 bases, with 15 bases between them. CDR3 protein: CASSLSSLNSGELFF. The CDR3 DNA reads TGCGCCAGCAGCCTCTCATCCCTCAACTCCGGGGAGCTGTTTTTT.

The chain has TRBV7-2 and TRBJ1-1; no clear D. CDR3 length: 15 residues. Trimming took off 0 bases at V and 7 bases at J, with 15 bases between the two ends. Germline loops: CDR1 SGHTA, CDR2 FQGNSA. CDR3 DNA: TGTGCCAGCAGCTTAGCTGCGGGCCGAACAGATGAAGCTTTCTTT. Translating it yields CASSLAAGRTDEAFF.

This chain joins TRBV3-1 (or the pseudogene TRBV3-2) and TRBJ2-3, with D perhaps TRBD2 (6 bases). CDR1 LGHDT and CDR2 YNNKEL come from the germline V gene (reference sequence). This CDR3 is 16 amino acids long. Between the trimmed V and J ends, which lost 0 bases and 2 bases, there was a span of 12 bases. CDR3 sequence (DNA): TGTGCCAGCAGCCAAGATCTTGGGGGACTCACAGATACGCAGTATTTT. Translation gives CASSQDLGGLTDTQYF.

This clone came up once. This chain joins TRBV19 and TRBJ2-1; no clear D. Germline CDR1 and CDR2: LNHDA and SQIVND (reference sequence). Trimming left V 5 bases short and J 8 bases short, with 22 bases between. This CDR3 contains 16 residues. This CDR3 is CASSPQRRDSYHEQFF. CDR3 nucleotide sequence: TGTGCCAGTAGTCCTCAGCGTCGAGATTCTTACCATGAGCAGTTCTTC.